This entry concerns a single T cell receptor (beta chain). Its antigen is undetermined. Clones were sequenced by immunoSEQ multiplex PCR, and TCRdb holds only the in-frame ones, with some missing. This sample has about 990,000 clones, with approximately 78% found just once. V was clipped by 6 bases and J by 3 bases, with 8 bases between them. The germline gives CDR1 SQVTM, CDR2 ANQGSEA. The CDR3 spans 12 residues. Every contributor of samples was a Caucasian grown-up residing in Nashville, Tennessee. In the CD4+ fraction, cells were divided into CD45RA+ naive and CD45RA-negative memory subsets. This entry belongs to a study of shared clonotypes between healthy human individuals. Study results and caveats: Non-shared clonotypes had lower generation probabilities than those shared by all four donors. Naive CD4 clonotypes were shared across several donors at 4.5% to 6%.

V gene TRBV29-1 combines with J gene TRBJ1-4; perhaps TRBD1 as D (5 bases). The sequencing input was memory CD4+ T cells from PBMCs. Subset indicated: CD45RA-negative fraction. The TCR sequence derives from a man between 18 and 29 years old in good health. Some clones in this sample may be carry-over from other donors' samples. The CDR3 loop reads CSVLTANEKLFF. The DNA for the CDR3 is TGCAGCGTCTTGACAGCTAATGAAAAACTGTTTTTT.